Shown below are 32 T cell receptor beta chains from a single sample sequenced in a study of T-cell memory formation after mild COVID-19. TCRdb analysed the 5' RACE reads with MiXCR anew, one entry per CDR3 protein. This repertoire shows 250,000 to 300,000 distinct CDR3 sequences, 15% to 20% found once; its top ten account for roughly 24%. The sequencing sample was made of PBMCs or a T cell subset sorted from them (not recorded which). The receptor source for this set is a man younger than 30 who had mild COVID-19 (a few samples of this study predate the infection). Cell type and time point are not known.

A word on this clonotype: The junction differs from germline at one of its ends, possibly a read error. V gene TRBV7-3 combines with J gene TRBJ2-1; 12 nucleotides match TRBD2. The CDR3 runs 15 residues. The germline V gene has CDR1 SGHTA and CDR2 FQGTGA. The CDR3 sequence: CASSLTSGGTNEQFF. CDR3 DNA: TGTGCCAGCAGCCTAACTAGCGGGGGGACCAATGAGCAGTTCTTC.

The V gene is TRBV12-3 or TRBV12-4, the J gene TRBJ2-7; possible D gene TRBD1, 6 bases. This CDR3 has 15 residues. V lost 5 bases, J lost 4 bases, and 18 bases lay in between. The CDR3 DNA reads as TGTGCCAGCAGTCTATTTCCGGGACACCATTACGAGCAGTACTTC. This sequence encodes CASSLFPGHHYEQYF.

This rearrangement joins TRBV7-9 to TRBJ1-1, with unresolved D. CDR1 is SEHNR, CDR2 FQNEAQ, per germline (reference sequence). The CDR3 consists of 14 residues. V lost 6 bases and J lost 4, with 15 bases in between. The CDR3 DNA sequence: TGTGCCAGCAGGGATGCAGGAGGGCGCACTGAAGCTTTCTTT. The encoded protein is CASRDAGGRTEAFF.

The chain carries TRBV7-9 and TRBJ1-2; unclear D gene. The CDR3 covers 13 residues. V gave up 1 base and J gave up 5 bases, with 8 bases separating them. The germline gives CDR1 SEHNR, CDR2 FQNEAQ (reference sequence). CDR3 protein: CASSLDDGYGYTF. The CDR3 nucleotides are TGTGCCAGCAGCTTAGACGACGGATATGGCTACACCTTC.

The DNA of the CDR3 is TGTGCCACCATCCAAGAAGGGGGGTATCGCACAGATACGCAGTATTTT. It specifies CATIQEGGYRTDTQYF. This chain links TRBV15 with TRBJ2-3; tentatively, D is TRBD1 or TRBD2 (6 bases each). The CDR3 has 16 residues. The V gene lost 7 bases and the J gene lost 1 base, with 18 bases spanning the gap. In germline, CDR1 is LNHNV, CDR2 YYDKDF (reference sequence).

This clonotype was seen a handful of times. The V call is TRBV5-1, the J call TRBJ1-2, with D tentatively TRBD1 (6 bases). The germline V gene has CDR1 SGHRS and CDR2 YFSETQ. This CDR3 has 15 residues. Trimming stripped 3 bases from V and 7 bases from J, with 19 bases between. The CDR3 DNA reads as TGCGCCAGCAGCTCCCTGGGGACATCGGGGCGTGGCTACACCTTC. Translation gives CASSSLGTSGRGYTF.

This clonotype was seen many times. The CDR3 nucleotides are TGCGCCAGCACACCGGGACAGGGGCACGAGCAGTACGTC. This sequence encodes CASTPGQGHEQYV. This chain uses TRBV23-1 with TRBJ2-7, with 10 bases that match TRBD1. TRBV23-1 is identified as an open reading frame with a role that is uncertain. Trimming cost V 7 bases and J 5 bases; bases outside gene matches: 5. The CDR3 runs 13 residues.

In its sample, this clonotype was seen a few times. The chain has TRBV20-1 and TRBJ2-7; 7 positions agree with TRBD1. The germline CDR1 and CDR2 sequences are DFQATT and SNEGSKA (reference sequence). This CDR3 is built from 15 residues. The V segment lost 1 base and the J segment 0 bases; nucleotides outside the gene matches: 6. The CDR3 here is CSARGSGQSSYEQYV. The CDR3 bases are TGCAGTGCTAGAGGGTCGGGACAGAGCTCCTACGAGCAGTACGTC.

This chain links TRBV9 with TRBJ2-7; 7 bases align to TRBD2. J was trimmed by 6 bases and V by 0 bases; bases with no gene match: 6. The CDR3 is 14 residues long. Looked up from germline, CDR1 is SGDLS and CDR2 is YYNGEE. CDR3 DNA: TGTGCCAGCAGCGTAGCGGGGGGTTTCGCCGAGCAGTACTTC. Translation: CASSVAGGFAEQYF.

The genes are TRBV5-1 and TRBJ2-7, with 8 bases aligning to TRBD2. Trimming at V came to 4 bases and at J to 7 bases, leaving 7 bases not matched to a gene. Germline values: CDR1 SGHRS, CDR2 YFSETQ. This CDR3 contains 13 residues. The CDR3 reads CASSGGLVEEQYF. For the CDR3, the DNA is TGCGCCAGCAGCGGGGGACTAGTTGAGGAGCAGTACTTC.

The chain links TRBV6-1 to TRBJ1-2, with 9 bases identical to TRBD1. The germline gives CDR1 MNHNS, CDR2 SASEGT. With V trimmed by 3 bases and J by 3 bases, 2 bases remained unmatched. CDR3 length equals 14 residues. The CDR3, as DNA: TGTGCCAGCAGTGACCGGGACAGGGACTATGGCTACACCTTC. Its protein product is CASSDRDRDYGYTF.

This clonotype was picked up a small number of times. The chain links TRBV6-5 to TRBJ1-1; 8 bases fit TRBD1. In germline, CDR1 is MNHEY, CDR2 SVGAGI. The CDR3 loop spans 15 amino acids. Trimming took 6 bases from V and 9 from J; bases not matched to a gene: 15. The CDR3: CASRDTGTGYPQAFF. CDR3 sequence (DNA): TGTGCCAGCAGGGATACCGGGACAGGATACCCCCAAGCTTTCTTT.

This clonotype turned up a few times. V usage is TRBV7-9 and J usage is TRBJ2-3, with 8 nucleotides matching TRBD2. The trim removed 7 bases at V and 4 bases at J, leaving 4 bases unmatched. The CDR3 contains 13 residues. Germline values: CDR1 SEHNR, CDR2 FQNEAQ (reference sequence). CDR3 protein: CASNRGGADTQYF. The CDR3 DNA reads as TGTGCCAGCAACCGGGGGGGGGCAGATACGCAGTATTTT.

The table lists this clonotype with a few counts. V gene TRBV7-9 combines with J gene TRBJ1-5, with TRBD1 identical over 7 bases. V lost 4 bases to trimming and J lost 2 bases; unmatched junction nucleotides: 5. Germline V gene lookup returns CDR1 SEHNR and CDR2 FQNEAQ (reference sequence). The CDR3 is 15 residues long. The CDR3 nucleotides are TGTGCCAGCAGCTCGACAGGGATTGGCAATCAGCCCCAGCATTTT. Translation: CASSSTGIGNQPQHF.

This clonotype has a handful of counts. The chain couples TRBV7-9 to TRBJ2-5; TRBD2 matches at 7 bases. V was pared by 10 bases and J by 5 bases, with 16 bases of the junction left unmatched. This CDR3 has 15 residues. Germline lookup yields CDR1 SEHNR and CDR2 FQNEAQ (reference sequence). CDR3 in DNA: TGTGCCATCCAAGCGGGGCCAAGCACCGACGAGACCCAGTACTTC. Its protein is CAIQAGPSTDETQYF.

The chain employs TRBV6-5 and TRBJ2-7, with 11 bases aligning to TRBD2. The junction had 10 bases not matched to a gene; V was cut back by 5 bases and J by 1 base. Germline loops: CDR1 MNHEY, CDR2 SVGAGI. The CDR3 length is 17 residues. CDR3 nucleotides: TGTGCCAGCAGTCAGCTCCTACTAGCGGGAGATTCCTACGAGCAGTACTTC. This codes for CASSQLLLAGDSYEQYF.

This clonotype was counted between two and nine times. The chain joins TRBV7-2 to TRBJ2-5; D possibly corresponds to TRBD2 (7 bases). This CDR3 has 14 residues. Germline assignment: CDR1 SGHTA and CDR2 FQGNSA. V was shortened by 6 bases and J by 5 bases, with 16 bases between the two germline ends. The CDR3 reads CASRPNGGPETQYF. For the CDR3, the DNA is TGTGCCAGCAGACCTAACGGGGGGCCGGAGACCCAGTACTTC.

The chain combines TRBV11-3 with TRBJ1-1; TRBD1 agrees at 8 bases. Looked up from germline, CDR1 is SGHNT and CDR2 is YENEEA. CDR3 size: 15 residues. J lost 2 bases, V lost 3 bases, and 5 bases had no gene match. DNA of the CDR3: TGTGCCAGCAGCTTCGGACAGGGAGGAAACACTGAAGCTTTCTTT. Amino acid sequence: CASSFGQGGNTEAFF.

This clonotype showed up just a few times. The chain recombines TRBV6-2 or TRBV6-3 with TRBJ2-7, with D perhaps TRBD1 (5 bases). Deletions cut 3 bases from V and 3 bases from J, with 9 bases between. The length of the CDR3 is 13 residues. Germline values: CDR1 MNHEY, CDR2 SVGEGT. The CDR3 loop reads CASSYTGFYEQYF. The CDR3 DNA sequence: TGTGCCAGCAGTTATACAGGATTCTACGAGCAGTACTTC.

V is TRBV7-9 and J is TRBJ2-3, with 7 bases lining up with TRBD2. The CDR3 has 14 amino acids. The J segment lost 5 bases and the V segment lost 5 bases, leaving 7 bases of the junction unmatched. Germline V gives CDR1 SEHNR, CDR2 FQNEAQ (reference sequence). The CDR3 region is CASSPGLVEDTQYF. Written as DNA, the CDR3 is TGTGCCAGCAGCCCTGGACTAGTTGAAGATACGCAGTATTTT.

There are many counts of this clonotype. This chain links TRBV24-1 with TRBJ2-5; D is possibly TRBD1 (6 bases). The CDR3 covers 15 residues. CDR1 is KGHDR and CDR2 is SFDVKD in the germline V gene. V lost 4 bases and J 3 bases, leaving 14 bases between the germline ends. DNA of the CDR3: TGTGCCACCAGTGACGCTACCGGGACAAAAGAGACCCAGTACTTC. It yields the protein CATSDATGTKETQYF.

The gene calls are TRBV7-2 and TRBJ2-5; no definite D call. Germline V gives CDR1 SGHTA, CDR2 FQGNSA. With 4 bases removed from V and 2 bases from J, the gap between germline ends came to 8 bases. The CDR3 runs to 13 residues. The CDR3 loop is CASSSESQETQYF. For the CDR3, the DNA is TGTGCCAGCAGCTCGGAGAGTCAAGAGACCCAGTACTTC.

The V and J genes are TRBV28 and TRBJ2-1; 10 nucleotides match TRBD1. The junction had 2 bases not matched to a gene; V was cut back by 7 bases and J by 2 bases. CDR3 size: 14 residues. Germline V gene lookup returns CDR1 MDHEN and CDR2 SYDVKM. This CDR3 is CASTGTGAYNEQFF. The CDR3 nucleotides are TGTGCCAGCACCGGGACAGGGGCCTACAATGAGCAGTTCTTC.

In its sample, this clonotype was seen a few times. J is TRBJ2-3 and V is TRBV30, with 11 bases fitting TRBD2. The CDR3 consists of 13 residues. Germline values: CDR1 GTSNPN, CDR2 SVGIG (reference sequence). V lost 7 bases, J lost 6 bases, and 6 bases stayed unmatched. This CDR3 is CAFSLAGADTQYF. The CDR3, as DNA: TGTGCCTTTTCACTAGCGGGGGCGGATACGCAGTATTTT.

CDR3 sequence reads: CATSSRGTNEKLFF. The CDR3 DNA reads TGTGCCACCAGCTCCAGGGGGACTAATGAAAAACTGTTTTTT. J is TRBJ1-4 and V is TRBV15; 7 bases match TRBD1. Germline V gene sequence: CDR1 LNHNV, CDR2 YYDKDF (reference sequence). CDR3 size: 14 residues. V was clipped by 5 bases and J by 2 bases; unmatched bases: 2.

This clonotype was seen a handful of times. The rearrangement links TRBV29-1 to TRBJ2-7; tentative D call: TRBD1 (6 bases). Trimming removed 3 bases at V and 3 bases at J, with 18 bases between. The CDR3 runs 15 residues. Germline CDR1 SQVTM, CDR2 ANQGSEA. CDR3 DNA sequence: TGCAGCGTTGAGGAAGCCGCGGGCAGGGGCTACGAGCAGTACTTC. Protein: CSVEEAAGRGYEQYF.

This clonotype was seen only a few times. This chain joins TRBV6-1 and TRBJ2-2; 9 bases align to TRBD1. After removal of 3 bases from V and 6 bases from J, the junction contained 2 bases not matched to a gene. The CDR3 covers 14 residues. The germline V gene has CDR1 MNHNS and CDR2 SASEGT. The CDR3 here is CASSEDRGPGELFF. CDR3 sequence (DNA): TGTGCCAGCAGTGAGGACAGGGGTCCCGGGGAGCTGTTTTTT.

This chain joins TRBV5-1 and TRBJ2-3; D may be TRBD1 (5 bases). Trimming cost V 0 bases and J 1 base, with 9 bases left between them. The CDR3 consists of 15 residues. Per germline, CDR1 SGHRS and CDR2 YFSETQ. The CDR3 protein is CASSLDGARTDTQYF. The CDR3 DNA is TGCGCCAGCAGCTTGGATGGGGCCCGCACAGATACGCAGTATTTT.

This rearrangement joins TRBV7-9 to TRBJ2-5; the match to TRBD1 covers 11 bases. The CDR3 length is 16 residues. Germline CDR1 SEHNR, CDR2 FQNEAQ (reference sequence). The V gene end was trimmed by 3 bases and the J gene end by 5 bases; junction bases not matched to a gene: 8. In DNA, the CDR3 is TGTGCCAGCAGCTTCGGGGACAGGGGGAAGCGGGAGACCCAGTACTTC. Amino acids: CASSFGDRGKRETQYF.

V gene TRBV6-5 combines with J gene TRBJ1-6; D unclear. Trimming removed 3 bases from V and 7 bases from J, with 7 bases in between. The V gene's germline CDR1 is MNHEY and CDR2 SVGAGI. The length of the CDR3 is 13 residues. CDR3 residues: CASSYTENSPLHF. The CDR3 nucleotides read TGTGCCAGCAGTTATACGGAAAATTCACCCCTCCACTTT.

The genes are TRBV20-1 and TRBJ1-2; weak D call: TRBD1 (5 bases). Trimming took 5 bases from V and 2 from J, leaving 18 bases between them. Germline lookup yields CDR1 DFQATT and CDR2 SNEGSKA (reference sequence). The CDR3 has 15 amino acids. CDR3 sequence (DNA): TGCAGTGCTTTTCCAAACCCCGGGACCAACTATGGCTACACCTTC. It encodes CSAFPNPGTNYGYTF.

J is TRBJ2-1 and V is TRBV7-2; D is unclear. The CDR3 extends over 12 amino acids. V lost 5 bases, J lost 5 bases, and 7 bases lay in between. CDR1 and CDR2 from the germline V gene are SGHTA and FQGNSA. CDR3 nucleotides: TGTGCCAGCAGCAGATGGAACAATGAGCAGTTCTTC. This gives the protein CASSRWNNEQFF.